The 28 T cell receptor beta chains below all came from one sample that was sequenced in a study of shared clonotypes between healthy human individuals. Using immunoSEQ multiplex PCR, the repertoire was profiled, and TCRdb retains in-frame clones only, with some absent. The sample includes roughly 1,600,000 clones, approximately 98.5% of them seen just once. Material: naive CD4+ T cells sorted from blood. Subset specified: CD45RA+ positively selected. These TCRs come from a man between 25 and 39 years old in good health.

The chain uses TRBV7-9 and TRBJ1-5; D is perhaps TRBD1 (5 bases). The V gene's germline CDR1 is SEHNR and CDR2 FQNEAQ (reference sequence). V lost 1 base, J lost 6 bases, and 13 bases lay in between. This CDR3 spans 15 amino acids. CDR3 amino acids: CASSLVGGTGQPQHF. The CDR3 DNA reads as TGTGCCAGCAGCTTAGTGGGGGGAACGGGTCAGCCCCAGCATTTT.

The chain has TRBV9 and TRBJ2-3; tentatively, D is TRBD1 or TRBD2 (5 bases each). The CDR3 length is 14 residues. Per germline, CDR1 SGDLS and CDR2 YYNGEE. With 3 bases removed from V and 10 bases from J, the gap between germline ends came to 18 bases. CDR3 residues: CASSDRDAGVPQYF. DNA of the CDR3: TGTGCCAGCAGCGACCGGGACGCAGGCGTCCCGCAGTATTTT.

The rearrangement joins TRBV4-3 to TRBJ1-1; 12 bases fit TRBD1. Unmatched junction bases numbered 1, after V lost 4 bases and J lost 4 bases. Germline V gene lookup returns CDR1 LGHNA and CDR2 YSLEER. The CDR3 runs 14 residues. The CDR3 region is CASSPGQGATEAFF. The CDR3 DNA reads as TGCGCCAGCAGCCCGGGACAGGGGGCCACTGAAGCTTTCTTT.

The genes are TRBV6-1 and TRBJ1-2; D call uncertain. Germline CDR1 MNHNS, CDR2 SASEGT. V was pared by 6 bases and J by 4 bases, with 6 bases between. This CDR3 region has 11 residues. The CDR3 sequence is CASRDGYGYTF. The DNA for the CDR3 is TGTGCCAGCAGGGATGGCTATGGCTACACCTTC.

The chain uses TRBV6-4 and TRBJ2-2; no reliable D call. Germline loops: CDR1 MRHNA, CDR2 SNTAGT. V lost 6 bases and J lost 7, with 15 bases in between. CDR3 length: 14 amino acids. This CDR3 reads CASSHTLRGGELFF. The CDR3 DNA sequence: TGTGCCAGCAGCCACACACTCCGAGGCGGGGAGCTGTTTTTT.

The genes are TRBV15 and TRBJ2-2; TRBD1 matches 8 bases. The CDR3 has 16 amino acids. Germline lookup yields CDR1 LNHNV and CDR2 YYDKDF (reference sequence). Germline trimming cut 5 bases from V and 0 bases from J; bases unmatched to any gene: 5. CDR3 nucleotides: TGTGCCACCAGCTACCCAGGGGGCCCGAACACCGGGGAGCTGTTTTTT. Translation gives CATSYPGGPNTGELFF.

With regard to this clone: The identical CDR3 is also encoded by other nucleotide sequences in the sample. This sequence joins TRBV18 and TRBJ2-7; 8 bases align to TRBD1. The CDR3 contains 12 residues. Germline CDR1 reads KGHSH; CDR2 reads LQKENI. The trim removed 3 bases at V and 6 bases at J, leaving 1 base unmatched. CDR3 in amino acids: CASSPTGGEQYF. The CDR3 bases are TGTGCCAGCTCACCTACAGGGGGCGAGCAGTACTTC.

This clone appeared a single time. The V and J genes are TRBV2 and TRBJ1-1; 8 bases line up with TRBD1. CDR1 is SNHLY and CDR2 is FYNNEI in the germline V gene. The junction had 7 bases not matched to a gene; V was cut back by 7 bases and J by 0 bases. The CDR3 consists of 15 residues. The CDR3 sequence: CASMRDRTMNTEAFF. The DNA of the CDR3 is TGTGCCAGCATGCGGGACAGGACTATGAACACTGAAGCTTTCTTT.

The rearrangement links TRBV5-8 to TRBJ2-1; D could derive from TRBD1 or TRBD2 (6 bases each). CDR1 is SGHTS and CDR2 is YDEGEE in the germline V gene. This CDR3 is 11 amino acids long. Deletions cut 1 base from V and 14 bases from J, with 10 bases between. The CDR3 protein is CASSLYGGEFF. CDR3 coding DNA: TGTGCCAGCAGCTTGTACGGGGGCGAGTTCTTC.

This rearrangement joins TRBV7-6 to TRBJ2-3; tentative D call: TRBD2 (6 bases). The CDR3 runs 15 residues. Trimming removed 2 bases at V and 2 bases at J, with 11 bases between. Germline lookup yields CDR1 SGHVS and CDR2 FNYEAQ. The CDR3 reads CASSLSRRDTDTQYF. DNA for the CDR3: TGTGCCAGCAGCTTATCGAGGCGGGACACAGATACGCAGTATTTT.

Points on this clone: Additional DNA sequences in this sample encode the identical CDR3. The chain joins TRBV9 to TRBJ2-1; D might be TRBD2 (5 bases). The CDR3 sequence is 12 residues long. Germline V lookup: CDR1 SGDLS, CDR2 YYNGEE. Deletions cut 1 base from V and 7 bases from J, with 6 bases between. This CDR3 is CASSVSGNEQFF. CDR3 DNA sequence: TGTGCCAGCAGCGTAAGCGGTAATGAGCAGTTCTTC.

Comment on this clone: Other DNA variants within this sample encode the same CDR3. The V and J genes are TRBV7-9 and TRBJ2-3; 7 nucleotides match TRBD2. Germline loops: CDR1 SEHNR, CDR2 FQNEAQ (reference sequence). Trimming at V came to 1 base and at J to 0 bases, leaving 1 base not matched to a gene. The CDR3 loop spans 15 amino acids. In DNA, the CDR3 is TGTGCCAGCAGCTTAGGTAGCGGGAGCACAGATACGCAGTATTTT. It yields the protein CASSLGSGSTDTQYF.

Remarks on this clone: The same CDR3 is also encoded by other DNA sequences in this sample. This chain connects TRBV28 to TRBJ2-7, with D possibly TRBD2 on 6 matching bases. The CDR3 is 14 residues long. Trimming removed 3 bases at V and 2 bases at J, with 11 bases between. Germline V lookup: CDR1 MDHEN, CDR2 SYDVKM. This CDR3 is CASSFAGPPYEQYF. The CDR3 DNA reads TGTGCCAGCAGTTTCGCGGGACCTCCCTACGAGCAGTACTTC.

This clone was seen just once. This rearrangement joins TRBV27 to TRBJ2-7; 9 nucleotides line up with TRBD1. CDR3 length: 15 amino acids. Germline lookup yields CDR1 MNHEY and CDR2 SMNVEV (reference sequence). V lost 5 bases and J lost 4; bases outside the gene matches: 9. The CDR3: CASSQTGTGLYEQYF. The CDR3 DNA reads TGTGCCAGCAGTCAGACCGGGACAGGGTTGTACGAGCAGTACTTC.

The chain couples TRBV27 to TRBJ2-2; D may be TRBD2 (5 bases). Germline lookup yields CDR1 MNHEY and CDR2 SMNVEV (reference sequence). The CDR3 spans 13 residues. V lost 2 bases, J lost 7 bases, and 8 bases lay in between. The CDR3 is CASSLSGGGELFF. CDR3 coding DNA: TGTGCCAGCAGTTTAAGCGGCGGCGGGGAGCTGTTTTTT.

The V gene is TRBV7-2, the J gene TRBJ2-1; D unresolved. This CDR3 has 13 amino acids. The germline V and J ends were trimmed by 4 bases and 9 bases, with 13 bases remaining between them. Germline V gene lookup returns CDR1 SGHTA and CDR2 FQGNSA. CDR3 protein: CASSSRTDGEQFF. The CDR3 coding sequence is TGTGCCAGCAGCTCCCGGACCGACGGTGAGCAGTTCTTC.

The V call is TRBV28, the J call TRBJ2-7, with 10 positions matching TRBD2. CDR3 size: 14 residues. Trimming took 7 bases from V and 1 from J; bases not matched to a gene: 4. In germline, CDR1 is MDHEN, CDR2 SYDVKM. As DNA, the CDR3 is TGTGCCAGCACCTATAGCGGGAGGTCCTACGAGCAGTACTTC. It translates to CASTYSGRSYEQYF.

The V call is TRBV30, the J call TRBJ1-2; 7 bases fit TRBD1. The V gene's germline CDR1 is GTSNPN and CDR2 SVGIG (reference sequence). V shed 2 bases and J 5 bases; nucleotides not matched to a gene: 17. The CDR3 is 17 residues long. CDR3 sequence: CAWSLTGQHNSLYGYTF. The DNA of the CDR3 is TGTGCCTGGAGTCTAACGGGACAGCACAACTCGCTATATGGCTACACCTTC. Drawing the rest from reference TRBV30 and TRBJ1-2, the complete variable domain is SQTIHQWPATLVQPVGSPLSLECTVEGTSNPNLYWYRQAAGRGLQLLFYSVGIGQISSEVPQNLSASRPQDRQFILSSKKLLLSDSGFYLCAWSLTGQHNSLYGYTFGSGTRLTVV.

This chain's CDR3 is CASSSRDPPDEQYF. The CDR3 bases are TGTGCCAGCAGCTCTCGGGACCCCCCGGACGAGCAGTACTTC. The chain couples TRBV7-6 to TRBJ2-7, with D perhaps assigned TRBD1 or TRBD2 (5 bases each). Germline CDR1 is SGHVS and CDR2 is FNYEAQ. The V gene lost 4 bases and the J gene lost 5 bases, with 15 bases spanning the gap. The CDR3 is made up of 14 amino acids.

The rearrangement uses TRBV11-3 and TRBJ2-1, with 8 bases that match TRBD1. V shed 4 bases, J shed 5 bases, and the junction held 4 bases outside the gene matches. The CDR3 is made up of 14 amino acids. Per the germline V gene, CDR1 is SGHNT and CDR2 is YENEEA. The CDR3 DNA reads TGTGCCAGCAGCTCAAGGACAGGGAACAATGAGCAGTTCTTC. This codes for CASSSRTGNNEQFF.

V and J are TRBV10-2 and TRBJ1-2; maybe TRBD1 (5 bases). The V gene lost 7 bases and the J gene lost 2 bases, with 20 bases spanning the gap. CDR1 is WSHSY, CDR2 SAAADI, per germline. The CDR3 has 16 amino acids. The CDR3 sequence is CASTAVGRAGNYGYTF. The CDR3 region has the DNA TGCGCCAGCACGGCGGTGGGACGTGCGGGGAACTATGGCTACACCTTC.

The chain couples TRBV29-1 to TRBJ2-5; TRBD2 matches 13 bases. The germline V gene has CDR1 SQVTM and CDR2 ANQGSEA. V lost 6 bases and J lost 5; bases outside the gene matches: 3. The CDR3 has 13 amino acids. CDR3 nucleotide sequence: TGCAGCGTCCGGACTAGCGGGAGTGAGACCCAGTACTTC. Translation: CSVRTSGSETQYF.

The rearrangement joins TRBV28 to TRBJ2-2; D tentatively fits TRBD1 or TRBD2 (6 bases each). The CDR3 totals 17 residues. Germline V CDR1 and CDR2: MDHEN, SYDVKM. V was pared by 2 bases and J by 4 bases, with 17 bases between. The CDR3 loop reads CASSLRSTGRFTGELFF. Here the CDR3 DNA reads TGTGCCAGCAGTTTAAGAAGTACAGGGAGGTTCACCGGGGAGCTGTTTTTT.

The sample holds a few counts of this clone. The chain is built from TRBV5-1 and TRBJ2-7; D gene ambiguous. This CDR3 spans 11 amino acids. The germline V gene encodes CDR1 SGHRS and CDR2 YFSETQ. V was trimmed by 3 bases and J by 7 bases, leaving 8 bases between them. The CDR3 spells CASSSLREQYF. For the CDR3, the DNA is TGCGCCAGCAGCTCCTTAAGGGAGCAGTACTTC.

The chain has TRBV6-4 and TRBJ1-2; no definite D call. The CDR3 totals 15 residues. CDR1 and CDR2 (germline): MRHNA, SNTAGT. V lost 0 bases, J lost 4 bases, and 12 bases lay in between. The CDR3 spells CASSDSNSEVYGYTF. The DNA for the CDR3 is TGTGCCAGCAGTGACTCTAACTCGGAAGTCTATGGCTACACCTTC.

This rearrangement joins TRBV18 to TRBJ2-1; 7 bases match TRBD1. Germline assignment: CDR1 KGHSH and CDR2 LQKENI. The V gene end was trimmed by 4 bases and the J gene end by 0 bases; junction bases not matched to a gene: 9. The CDR3 runs 17 residues. CDR3 sequence: CASSLKQGTSSYNEQFF. CDR3 coding DNA: TGTGCCAGCTCACTTAAACAGGGGACGAGCTCCTACAATGAGCAGTTCTTC.

The chain joins TRBV27 to TRBJ2-6; D remains ambiguous. The CDR3 is 15 amino acids. Germline V lookup: CDR1 MNHEY, CDR2 SMNVEV (reference sequence). Trimming stripped 3 bases from V and 0 bases from J, with 6 bases between. The CDR3 nucleotides read TGTGCCAGCAGTTTCATCCTCTCTGGGGCCAACGTCCTGACTTTC. This sequence encodes CASSFILSGANVLTF.

The V call is TRBV11-3, the J call TRBJ2-2; D is undetermined. The CDR3 has 14 amino acids. With 0 bases removed from V and 6 bases from J, the gap between germline ends came to 8 bases. Germline assignment: CDR1 SGHNT and CDR2 YENEEA. DNA for the CDR3: TGTGCCAGCAGCTTAGATTTACCGGCCGGGGAGCTGTTTTTT. Amino acid sequence: CASSLDLPAGELFF.